Presented here are 26 T cell receptor beta chains from one specimen sequenced in a study of breast tumors, draining lymph nodes, adjacent tissues. Axillary draining lymph nodes of breast cancer patients supplied the node samples. TCRdb reanalysed the multiplex PCR reads using MiXCR and keeps one entry per CDR3 protein. The sample gives about 200,000 distinct CDR3 sequences, roughly 29% of which show up once; roughly 4.3% is in the top ten. Sequencing used axillary lymph node tissue. The receptors here all came from a female donor with breast cancer. Some clones in this sample may be carry-over from other donors' samples.

This clonotype has a handful of counts. The V gene is TRBV6-1, the J gene TRBJ2-7; D may correspond to TRBD1 or TRBD2 (5 bases each). V was shortened by 4 bases and J by 3 bases, with 13 bases between the two germline ends. Germline V gene sequence: CDR1 MNHNS, CDR2 SASEGT. The CDR3 sequence is 14 residues long. The CDR3 reads CASSGPGAGYEQYF. In DNA, the CDR3 is TGTGCCAGCAGTGGGCCCGGGGCCGGCTACGAGCAGTACTTC.

At least ten counts were recorded for this clonotype. The chain links TRBV18 to TRBJ1-2; the match to TRBD1 covers 7 bases. J gave up 0 bases and V 3 bases, and 7 bases lay outside the gene matches. Per the germline V gene, CDR1 is KGHSH and CDR2 is LQKENI. CDR3 length: 16 residues. CDR3: CASSPAGGSANYGYTF. The CDR3 DNA reads as TGTGCCAGCTCACCCGCAGGGGGATCGGCTAACTATGGCTACACCTTC.

For this clonotype: A much larger clone differs by one base, so this may be a read error. The missing conserved phenylalanine or tryptophan at the end of this CDR3 makes a read error likely. The chain couples TRBV30 to TRBJ1-5, with D perhaps TRBD1 (5 bases). The CDR3 covers 14 residues. Between the trimmed V and J ends, which lost 3 bases and 6 bases, there was a span of 15 bases. CDR1 and CDR2 from the germline V gene are GTSNPN and SVGIG (reference sequence). In nucleotides, the CDR3 is TGTGCCTGGAGCCTCGGGACGGGGGGTCAGCCCCAGCATCTT. This sequence encodes CAWSLGTGGQPQHL.

This clonotype showed up many times. CDR3 DNA: TGCAGTGGGGCGGGGGGGGCGTCTGGGGCCAACGTCCTGACTTTC. It translates to CSGAGGASGANVLTF. This sequence joins TRBV20-1 and TRBJ2-6; 9 nucleotides match TRBD2. This CDR3 region has 15 residues. The junction had 5 bases not matched to a gene; V was cut back by 7 bases and J by 1 base. Germline V gives CDR1 DFQATT, CDR2 SNEGSKA (reference sequence).

This clonotype was detected only a few times. A much larger clone differs by one base, so this may be a read error. V usage is TRBV12-3 or TRBV12-4 and J usage is TRBJ1-2; D gene unclear. This CDR3 has 14 residues. V lost 5 bases and J lost 4, with 14 bases in between. CDR3 DNA sequence: TGTGCCAGCAGTAGCCAAGGTCGGACCTATGGCTACACCTTC. Its protein is CASSSQGRTYGYTF.

This sequence joins TRBV6-4 and TRBJ2-3; either TRBD1 or TRBD2 may supply D (5 bases each). Trimming took 5 bases from V and 2 from J, leaving 14 bases between them. From germline, CDR1 is MRHNA and CDR2 SNTAGT. The CDR3 is 15 residues long. CDR3 nucleotides: TGTGCCAGCAGTAGGCAGAGGGGAATCACAGATACGCAGTATTTT. Its protein is CASSRQRGITDTQYF.

A word on this clonotype: A clone one base away is much larger, so this may be a read error. The chain joins TRBV6-1 to TRBJ2-3, with unresolved D. V lost 7 bases and J lost 6, with 17 bases in between. The CDR3 is 14 residues long. From germline, CDR1 is MNHNS and CDR2 SASEGT. In DNA form, the CDR3 reads TGTGCCAGCAAGCTTAACCAAGGGTCGGATACGCAGTATTTT. It encodes CASKLNQGSDTQYF.

This clonotype was detected many times. The rearrangement links TRBV12-3 or TRBV12-4 to TRBJ2-3; no clear D. The V gene lost 8 bases and the J gene lost 2 bases, with 11 bases spanning the gap. The CDR3 has 13 amino acids. The CDR3 protein is CASGFPNTDTQYF. The CDR3 DNA reads as TGTGCCAGCGGATTTCCCAACACAGATACGCAGTATTTT.

The table lists this clonotype with many counts. The chain couples TRBV29-1 to TRBJ2-6; D not certain. The CDR3 is 13 residues long. Germline V CDR1 and CDR2: SQVTM, ANQGSEA. The V and J ends lost 7 bases and 4 bases respectively, with 11 bases between them. CDR3 DNA sequence: TGCAGCGCTATGGCGGCAGGGGCCAACGTCCTGACTTTC. Its translation is CSAMAAGANVLTF.

This chain links TRBV6-2 or TRBV6-3 with TRBJ2-2; 12 positions agree with TRBD2. From germline, CDR1 is MNHEY and CDR2 SVGEGT. The V segment lost 6 bases and the J segment 5 bases; nucleotides outside the gene matches: 4. The CDR3 length is 15 residues. CDR3 nucleotide sequence: TGTGCCAGCAGGGGACTAGCGGGTCTGACCGGGGAGCTGTTTTTT. Translated: CASRGLAGLTGELFF.

This clonotype was seen only once. The junction and the germline gene differ at one end; a read error may be behind it. This chain connects TRBV12-3 or TRBV12-4 to TRBJ2-7; D perhaps matches TRBD1 (6 bases). This CDR3 spans 15 amino acids. The CDR3 coding sequence is TGTGCCAGCAGCTTAGGGAAACCAAGCAGGGGCGAGCAGTACTTC. Its translation is CASSLGKPSRGEQYF.

As to this clonotype: This may be a read error, as it is one base from a much larger clone. The chain joins TRBV6-5 to TRBJ1-2, with D possibly matching TRBD1 (5 bases). Germline V lookup: CDR1 MNHEY, CDR2 SVGAGI. CDR3 length: 15 residues. V lost 4 bases to trimming and J lost 4 bases, with 16 bases between them. CDR3: CASSSSVDSPYGYTF. The CDR3 DNA is TGTGCCAGCAGTTCCTCTGTTGACAGCCCCTATGGCTACACCTTC.

This chain joins TRBV5-1 and TRBJ1-1, with 8 bases lining up with TRBD1. Germline values: CDR1 SGHRS, CDR2 YFSETQ. Losses at the gene ends were 3 bases for V and 6 bases for J; bases not matched to a gene: 16. The CDR3 contains 17 residues. This chain's CDR3 is CASSSKFEGRGRSEAFF. In DNA, the CDR3 is TGCGCCAGCAGCTCCAAGTTTGAAGGCAGGGGGCGATCTGAAGCTTTCTTT.

This clonotype was detected once. The rearrangement links TRBV9 to TRBJ1-6; 7 nucleotides line up with TRBD1. Germline CDR1 SGDLS, CDR2 YYNGEE. The CDR3 totals 19 residues. Trimming removed 0 bases from V and 9 bases from J; junction bases left unmatched: 18. CDR3 amino acids: CASSVAPAGKTGTASPLHF. CDR3 nucleotides: TGTGCCAGCAGCGTAGCACCTGCGGGGAAGACCGGGACAGCTTCACCCCTCCACTTT.

The rearrangement joins TRBV5-1 to TRBJ2-7; 7 bases align to TRBD2. Germline CDR1 SGHRS, CDR2 YFSETQ. The CDR3 spans 15 residues. Trimming took 3 bases from V and 4 from J; bases not matched to a gene: 10. CDR3 sequence (DNA): TGCGCCAGCAGCTCGGTAGCGGGTGACAGTTACGAGCAGTACTTC. Translated: CASSSVAGDSYEQYF.

This clonotype was observed at least ten times. The chain is built from TRBV5-6 and TRBJ1-6; D is possibly TRBD1 (6 bases). V lost 2 bases to trimming and J lost 7 bases, with 13 bases between them. CDR1 and CDR2 (germline): SGHDT, YYEEEE. The CDR3 spans 15 residues. CDR3 nucleotide sequence: TGTGCCAGCAGCTTAAGGACAGTCCTGAATTCACCCCTCCACTTT. Its protein product is CASSLRTVLNSPLHF.

This clonotype was seen ten or more times. The chain joins TRBV19 to TRBJ2-7; weak D call: TRBD2 (5 bases). The CDR3 is 13 amino acids. CDR1 and CDR2 from the germline V gene are LNHDA and SQIVND (reference sequence). V was shortened by 6 bases and J by 6 bases, with 15 bases between the two germline ends. CDR3 region: CASSRDQDSEQYF. The DNA of the CDR3 is TGTGCCAGTAGCCGGGATCAGGACTCCGAGCAGTACTTC.

Note on this clonotype: This may come from a read error, since a much larger clone is one base off. This sequence joins TRBV20-1 and TRBJ2-1; TRBD2 agrees at 8 bases. Trimming at V came to 1 base and at J to 9 bases, leaving 8 bases not matched to a gene. The germline CDR1 and CDR2 sequences are DFQATT and SNEGSKA (reference sequence). The CDR3 length is 14 residues. CDR3 in amino acids: CSARGAGVLTEQFF. The CDR3 bases are TGCAGTGCTAGAGGAGCGGGAGTATTGACTGAGCAGTTCTTC.

This clonotype was counted many times. V usage is TRBV28 and J usage is TRBJ2-1, with D unresolved. V lost 6 bases, J lost 7 bases, and 7 bases lay in between. This CDR3 has 11 amino acids. Germline V gene data show CDR1 as MDHEN and CDR2 as SYDVKM. This CDR3 reads CASSSRNEQFF. Written as DNA, the CDR3 is TGTGCCAGCAGCTCAAGAAATGAGCAGTTCTTC.

There are many counts of this clonotype. The rearrangement uses TRBV19 and TRBJ2-6, with 8 bases lining up with TRBD2. The germline V gene has CDR1 LNHDA and CDR2 SQIVND (reference sequence). V lost 6 bases to trimming and J lost 1 base; unmatched junction nucleotides: 11. This CDR3 spans 18 amino acids. This CDR3 is CASRGSGGRISGANVLTF. Here the CDR3 DNA reads TGTGCCAGTAGAGGATCGGGCGGGAGGATATCTGGGGCCAACGTCCTGACTTTC.

Notes on this clonotype: The CDR3 does not close with the conserved phenylalanine or tryptophan, likely indicating a read error. The chain joins TRBV7-8 to TRBJ2-3, with 7 bases identical to TRBD2. The CDR3 length is 17 residues. The germline V gene encodes CDR1 SGHVS and CDR2 FQNEAQ. The CDR3 spells CASSPAGSTPRRDPQYL. CDR3 in DNA: TGTGCCAGCAGTCCAGCGGGGTCTACCCCTCGCAGAGATCCGCAGTATCTT.

Only one count was recorded for this clonotype. The chain carries TRBV29-1 and TRBJ1-2; 7 nucleotides align to TRBD1. The CDR3 contains 15 residues. Germline V lookup: CDR1 SQVTM, CDR2 ANQGSEA. V trimming: 5 bases; J trimming: 7 bases; junction bases outside the gene matches: 16. The CDR3 loop is CSVTDRDAGISGYTF. The CDR3 bases are TGCAGCGTTACCGACAGGGATGCTGGAATATCTGGCTACACCTTC.

This clonotype came up many times. At one end, the junction sequence differs from germline, possibly due to a read error. The chain employs TRBV5-1 and TRBJ2-2; D is unclear. The CDR3 is 14 residues long. Germline V gene data show CDR1 as SGHRS and CDR2 as YFSETQ. The CDR3: CASSLGVNTGELFF. In DNA, the CDR3 is TGTGCCAGCAGCCTTGGTGTGAACACCGGGGAGCTGTTTTTT.

Remarks on this clonotype: At one of its ends the junction is not consistent with the germline gene, which may arise from a read error. J is TRBJ1-6 and V is TRBV15, with D tentatively TRBD1 (6 bases). The CDR3 runs 18 residues. The germline gives CDR1 LNHNV, CDR2 YYDKDF (reference sequence). CDR3 residues: CATSRDLRGGGTDSPLHF. In nucleotides, the CDR3 is TGTGCCACCAGCAGAGATCTTCGGGGAGGGGGTACGGATTCACCCCTTCACTTT.

The chain employs TRBV19 and TRBJ1-5; D ambiguous. This CDR3 spans 15 amino acids. Germline V gene lookup returns CDR1 LNHDA and CDR2 SQIVND (reference sequence). With 0 bases removed from V and 2 bases from J, the gap between germline ends came to 8 bases. The CDR3 region is CASSIDGGGNQPQHF. The CDR3 bases are TGTGCCAGTAGTATAGACGGAGGCGGCAATCAGCCCCAGCATTTT.

Concerning this clonotype: One end of the junction varies from germline; a read error may be responsible. The V call is TRBV7-2, the J call TRBJ1-6, with a possible D match to TRBD1 (5 bases). The CDR3 sequence is 18 residues long. The germline gives CDR1 SGHTA, CDR2 FQGNSA. DNA for the CDR3: TGCGCCAGCAGCCCGCAGGGTCCTTATGGCAGGGATAATTCACCCCTCCACTTT. Translation: CASSPQGPYGRDNSPLHF.